These 17 T cell receptor beta chains were sequenced from one sample in a study of monozygotic twins with inflammatory bowel disease. TCRdb reprocessed the 5' RACE reads, with one entry per CDR3 protein and no DNA. In all, the sample yields a few hundred thousand distinct CDR3 sequences. Sequencing used blood. These receptors originate from a human donor with ulcerative colitis or Crohn's disease, or a healthy co-twin of an affected twin (not recorded which).

The chain joins TRBV9 to TRBJ2-3. The length of the CDR3 is 12 residues. From germline, CDR1 is SGDLS and CDR2 YYNGEE. The CDR3 sequence is CASTRSEDTQYF.

The rearrangement links TRBV2 to TRBJ2-1. In germline, CDR1 is SNHLY, CDR2 FYNNEI. This CDR3 contains 16 residues. CDR3 residues: CASVRSLDGYYNEQFF. Together with reference TRBV2 and TRBJ2-1, the CDR3 gives the full variable domain: EPEVTQTPSHQVTQMGQEVILRCVPISNHLYFYWYRQILGQKVEFLVSFYNNEISEKSEIFDDQFSVERPDGSNFTLKIRSTKLEDSAMYFCASVRSLDGYYNEQFFGPGTRLTVL.

The chain carries TRBV6-1 and TRBJ1-1; TCRdb's D gene call, TRBD1, goes unchecked for lack of DNA. Germline V gene sequence: CDR1 MNHNS, CDR2 SASEGT. This CDR3 has 14 residues. CDR3: CASSAERQGSLTFF.

This sequence joins TRBV7-2 and TRBJ2-2; TCRdb's D gene call, TRBD1, goes unchecked for lack of DNA. Germline loops: CDR1 SGHTA, CDR2 FQGNSA. This CDR3 has 17 amino acids. CDR3 amino acids: CASSLEVTGGNTGELFF.

V gene TRBV5-1 combines with J gene TRBJ2-1; TCRdb's D call, TRBD1, is unchecked because there is no DNA. Germline assignment: CDR1 SGHRS and CDR2 YFSETQ. There are 15 residues in the CDR3. CDR3 sequence reads: CASSSQGALYNEQFF.

The J gene is TRBJ2-7, the V gene TRBV7-2; TCRdb's assignment of TRBD1 cannot be checked, as there is no DNA. This CDR3 has 14 residues. The germline V gene has CDR1 SGHTA and CDR2 FQGNSA. The chain's CDR3 is CASTETGAAYEQYF.

J is TRBJ2-1 and V is TRBV7-9; TCRdb names TRBD2, which stays unverified in the absence of DNA. The CDR3 sequence is 13 residues long. The germline V gene has CDR1 SEHNR and CDR2 FQNEAQ (reference sequence). CDR3: CASTDRALSFPVF.

The chain employs TRBV3-1 and TRBJ2-5. The germline V gene has CDR1 LGHDT and CDR2 YNNKEL (reference sequence). The CDR3 runs to 16 residues. Here the CDR3 reads CASSQFGATVGETQYF.

The V gene is TRBV6-1, the J gene TRBJ1-1. Germline values: CDR1 MNHNS, CDR2 SASEGT. The CDR3 extends over 15 amino acids. CDR3 sequence: CASIFRGGMNTEAFF.

The chain employs TRBV4-1 and TRBJ1-2; TCRdb's D call of TRBD1 is untestable without DNA. The CDR3 has 14 residues. The germline V gene encodes CDR1 MGHRA and CDR2 YSYEKL. The CDR3 is CASSQVRGDYGYTF.

The CDR3 spells CASSKAGTGARLFF. The rearrangement joins TRBV7-6 to TRBJ2-2; TCRdb names TRBD1, which stays unverified in the absence of DNA. Per germline, CDR1 SGHVS and CDR2 FNYEAQ. This CDR3 region has 14 residues.

The V and J genes are TRBV10-3 and TRBJ2-7; the TCRdb D gene call, TRBD2, has no DNA to confirm it. The germline V gene has CDR1 ENHRY and CDR2 SYGVKD. The CDR3 has 13 amino acids. CDR3 loop: CAISERTSDEQYF.

The rearrangement uses TRBV29-1 and TRBJ2-3; TCRdb outputs TRBD2, but without DNA this stays unchecked. The CDR3 has 14 residues. Germline CDR1 reads SQVTM; CDR2 reads ANQGSEA. CDR3 loop: CSVDSFLQRDTQYF.

The chain has TRBV12-3 or TRBV12-4 and TRBJ1-2; without DNA, the TCRdb call of TRBD1 cannot be checked. The CDR3 runs 16 residues. CDR3 in amino acids: CASSRSDRGPNYGYTF.

CDR3 region: CASSERTGGMNTEAFF. The chain is built from TRBV7-9 and TRBJ1-1; TCRdb names TRBD1, which stays unverified in the absence of DNA. CDR1 is SEHNR, CDR2 FQNEAQ, per germline (reference sequence). CDR3 size: 16 residues.

The chain links TRBV24-1 to TRBJ2-3; no DNA is available, so the TRBD1 call from TCRdb remains unchecked. CDR1 is KGHDR and CDR2 is SFDVKD in the germline V gene. The CDR3 length is 16 residues. The CDR3 spells CATSGDRGTFADTQYF.

The V gene is TRBV11-2, the J gene TRBJ2-1; TCRdb returns TRBD2, unconfirmable since there is no DNA. Looked up from germline, CDR1 is SGHAT and CDR2 is FQNNGV. This CDR3 is 19 amino acids long. CDR3 in amino acids: CASSRHRFGGGASYNEQFF.